Presented here are 16 T cell receptor beta chains from one specimen sequenced in a study of blood T cell repertoires in COVID-19. Profiled with immunoSEQ multiplex PCR; TCRdb holds only in-frame clones, not every one. The sample has about 220,000 clones, roughly 88% seen once. Input material: peripheral blood. These receptor sequences come from a man in his forties or fifties with active or convalescent COVID-19.

This rearrangement joins TRBV28 to TRBJ1-2, with TRBD1 as a possible D gene (5 bases). Germline CDR1 reads MDHEN; CDR2 reads SYDVKM. This CDR3 has 14 amino acids. V was trimmed by 4 bases and J by 5 bases, leaving 14 bases between them. CDR3 residues: CASSSLGEGYGYTF. The CDR3 DNA follows: TGTGCCAGCAGTTCCCTCGGGGAGGGGTATGGCTACACCTTC.

This clone was seen just once. The rearrangement links TRBV21-1 to TRBJ2-7; TRBD2, the D gene given by the table, was not confirmed from the DNA. TRBV21-1 constitutes a pseudogene. This CDR3 has 14 amino acids. CDR3 loop: CASSKAKRSYEQYV. CDR3 DNA: TGTGCCAGCAGCAAAGCTAAGCGGTCCTACGAGCAGTACGTC.

V usage is TRBV3-1 (or the pseudogene TRBV3-2) and J usage is TRBJ1-2; D is undetermined. Germline lookup yields CDR1 LGHDT and CDR2 YNNKEL (reference sequence). Trimming pared 4 bases from V and 1 base from J, leaving 7 bases between. The CDR3 is 13 residues long. The CDR3 coding sequence is TGTGCCAGCAGCCTCCAAATTAACTATGGCTACACCTTC. This encodes CASSLQINYGYTF.

The chain employs TRBV7-2 and TRBJ2-2; no clear D gene. Germline V gives CDR1 SGHTA, CDR2 FQGNSA. V was trimmed by 1 base and J by 6 bases, leaving 9 bases between them. This CDR3 comprises 14 residues. The CDR3, as DNA: TGTGCCAGCAGCTTAGACAAATCCGCCGGGGAGCTGTTTTTT. It encodes CASSLDKSAGELFF.

The chain employs TRBV5-5 and TRBJ2-7; 10 bases map to TRBD1. CDR3 length equals 14 residues. In germline, CDR1 is SGHKS, CDR2 YYEKEE (reference sequence). Germline trimming cut 4 bases from V and 7 bases from J; bases unmatched to any gene: 8. CDR3 nucleotide sequence: TGTGCCAGCAGCGCGGGGACAGGGGAAGTGGAGCAGTACTTC. Amino acids: CASSAGTGEVEQYF. The full variable domain, with the rest looked up from reference TRBV5-5 and TRBJ2-7, is DAGVTQSPTHLIKTRGQQVTLRCSPISGHKSVSWYQQVLGQGPQFIFQYYEKEERGRGNFPDRFSARQFPNYSSELNVNALLLGDSALYLCASSAGTGEVEQYFGPGTRLTVT.

The genes are TRBV4-1 and TRBJ1-3; D ambiguous. The CDR3 has 17 residues. Germline-derived CDR1 and CDR2 are MGHRA and YSYEKL. Trimming stripped 3 bases from V and 3 bases from J, with 18 bases between. CDR3 protein: CASSHGALGGNGNTIYF. CDR3 DNA: TGCGCCAGCAGCCACGGAGCCTTGGGTGGTAATGGAAACACCATATATTTT.

The rearrangement joins TRBV7-9 to TRBJ1-5, with TRBD1 matching over 9 bases. The junction had 7 bases not matched to a gene; V was cut back by 10 bases and J by 6 bases. Germline CDR1 is SEHNR and CDR2 is FQNEAQ (reference sequence). The length of the CDR3 is 13 residues. CDR3 loop: CATTQQGAQPQHF. CDR3 in DNA: TGTGCCACCACTCAACAGGGGGCTCAGCCCCAGCATTTT.

The V and J genes are TRBV7-2 and TRBJ2-2; the match to TRBD1 covers 8 bases. CDR1 is SGHTA and CDR2 is FQGNSA in the germline V gene. The CDR3 is 13 amino acids. V shed 5 bases and J 7 bases; nucleotides not matched to a gene: 3. CDR3 sequence reads: CASSPDRGGELFF. CDR3 sequence (DNA): TGTGCCAGCAGCCCCGACAGGGGCGGGGAGCTGTTTTTT.

The chain recombines TRBV18 with TRBJ2-2, with D possibly being TRBD2 (6 bases). V was shortened by 3 bases and J by 7 bases, with 9 bases between the two germline ends. This CDR3 comprises 13 residues. Germline V gene data show CDR1 as KGHSH and CDR2 as LQKENI. CDR3 amino acids: CASSPEGGGELFF. DNA for the CDR3: TGTGCCAGCTCACCGGAGGGAGGCGGGGAGCTGTTTTTT.

The rearrangement uses TRBV20-1 and TRBJ1-2, with a tentative D call TRBD1 (5 bases). With 6 bases removed from V and 11 bases from J, the gap between germline ends came to 13 bases. Germline CDR1 DFQATT, CDR2 SNEGSKA (reference sequence). The CDR3 is 10 amino acids. CDR3 sequence reads: CSAGGRGYTF. The CDR3 region has the DNA TGCAGTGCCGGGGGAAGAGGGTACACCTTC.

This chain joins TRBV10-2 and TRBJ2-7; 9 bases map to TRBD2. Per germline, CDR1 WSHSY and CDR2 SAAADI. Trimming at V came to 4 bases and at J to 2 bases, leaving 9 bases not matched to a gene. The CDR3 has 16 amino acids. The CDR3 DNA sequence: TGCGCCAGCAGTGGAGGGCTAGCGGGGCCCCCCTACGAGCAGTACGTC. Protein sequence: CASSGGLAGPPYEQYV.

The chain carries TRBV28 and TRBJ2-5, with a possible D match to TRBD2 (5 bases). The CDR3 totals 12 residues. With 5 bases removed from V and 5 bases from J, the gap between germline ends came to 9 bases. Germline assignment: CDR1 MDHEN and CDR2 SYDVKM. CDR3 amino acids: CASSPSGETQYF. As DNA, the CDR3 is TGTGCCAGCAGTCCTTCGGGGGAGACCCAGTACTTC.

V usage is TRBV2 and J usage is TRBJ1-3; TRBD1 might be the D (6 bases). Per the germline V gene, CDR1 is SNHLY and CDR2 is FYNNEI. There are 16 residues in the CDR3. Trimming removed 0 bases at V and 3 bases at J, with 12 bases between. The CDR3 spells CASSEARETGGNTIYF. CDR3 nucleotide sequence: TGTGCCAGCAGTGAAGCGCGTGAGACAGGTGGAAACACCATATATTTT.

This clone was detected only a few times. The same CDR3 also results from other DNA sequences found in this sample. The CDR3 sequence is CASSLAQGANYGYTF. The CDR3, as DNA: TGTGCCAGCAGCTTAGCACAGGGGGCTAACTATGGCTACACCTTC. V usage is TRBV7-9 and J usage is TRBJ1-2, with TRBD1 identical over 8 bases. Unmatched junction bases numbered 0, after V lost 0 bases and J lost 0 bases. The CDR3 sequence is 15 residues long. Germline lookup yields CDR1 SEHNR and CDR2 FQNEAQ (reference sequence).

Only a few counts were recorded for this clone. The sample holds other DNA sequences that translate to the same CDR3. This chain uses TRBV15 with TRBJ1-1; TRBD1 matches at 8 bases. The CDR3 spans 16 residues. Germline trimming cut 1 base from V and 4 bases from J; bases unmatched to any gene: 8. Per the germline V gene, CDR1 is LNHNV and CDR2 is YYDKDF (reference sequence). The CDR3 loop reads CATSRAVGQGGTEAFF. The CDR3 bases are TGTGCCACCAGCAGAGCCGTCGGACAGGGCGGCACTGAAGCTTTCTTT.

The chain recombines TRBV5-1 with TRBJ1-2, with 8 bases identical to TRBD1. This CDR3 region has 14 residues. Germline loops: CDR1 SGHRS, CDR2 YFSETQ. Unmatched junction bases numbered 6, after V lost 4 bases and J lost 4 bases. The CDR3: CASSPGDRTYGYTF. The CDR3 DNA reads as TGCGCCAGCAGCCCGGGGGACAGGACCTATGGCTACACCTTC.